The entry below gives a single T cell receptor (beta chain) sequence along with its context. Its target is unknown. This sample was taken from a study of cytomegalovirus exposure and HLA in healthy donors. Study results and limitations: Across HLA loci, a later analysis found differing TCR association rates, with DRB1 most and HLA-C fewest. A later analysis linked a missense DCLRE1C variant to TCR beta V- and J-gene trimming. Data from an earlier analysis indicated that most TCR beta V segments were productive either about 87% or about 30% of the time. Whilst most TCR sequences proved rare, a subset of public TCRs occurred across many donors.

This PCR relied on a set of 60 Vbeta primers and 13 Jbeta primers. TCRdb's table, derived via immunoSEQ multiplex PCR, lists solely in-frame clones and lacks some. This table holds under 110,000 clones, approximately 76% found once. This sequence was found in a man between 40 and 49 years old in good health and CMV-seronegative. The specimen sequenced was PBMCs.

CDR3: CAWSRRINYGYTF. DNA of the CDR3: TGTGCCTGGAGTAGGAGAATTAACTATGGCTACACCTTC. V and J are TRBV30 and TRBJ1-2; D gene unclear. This CDR3 spans 13 amino acids. Trimming removed 2 bases at V and 1 base at J, with 8 bases between. The germline V gene encodes CDR1 GTSNPN and CDR2 SVGIG (reference sequence).